What follows are 25 T cell receptor beta chains derived from one specimen sequenced in a study of control samples from healthy donors and cancer patients. Sequencing was performed with immunoSEQ multiplex PCR; in TCRdb, only in-frame clones are kept and a portion is missing. The top ten hold 3.5% to 4% of the sample, which has 100,000 to 150,000 clones, about 95% seen once. Sequenced sample: blood. The receptors come from a man aged 30-40 years in good health.

V gene TRBV27 combines with J gene TRBJ1-5, with D perhaps matching TRBD1 (6 bases). V was clipped by 3 bases and J by 6 bases, with 9 bases between them. CDR1 is MNHEY and CDR2 is SMNVEV in the germline V gene (reference sequence). The CDR3 has 13 residues. DNA for the CDR3: TGTGCCAGCAGTTTCCAGGGGAGTCAGCCCCAGCATTTT. Translated, it gives CASSFQGSQPQHF.

J is TRBJ1-1 and V is TRBV18; D not certain. This CDR3 has 16 residues. From germline, CDR1 is KGHSH and CDR2 LQKENI. The germline V and J ends were trimmed by 5 bases and 1 base, with 17 bases remaining between them. The CDR3 loop is CASSSDGPAGNTEAFF. The CDR3, as DNA: TGTGCCAGCTCATCTGACGGGCCGGCGGGGAACACTGAAGCTTTCTTT.

This chain joins TRBV4-3 and TRBJ2-3, with 8 bases matching TRBD2. V lost 1 base to trimming and J lost 2 bases; unmatched junction nucleotides: 14. The length of the CDR3 is 19 residues. Germline V gives CDR1 LGHNA, CDR2 YSLEER. CDR3 sequence: CASSQVIPTRGGNTDTQYF. DNA of the CDR3: TGCGCCAGCAGCCAAGTTATACCAACTCGCGGGGGGAACACAGATACGCAGTATTTT.

The chain uses TRBV28 and TRBJ1-5; D gene uncertain. The germline V and J ends were trimmed by 2 bases and 5 bases, with 7 bases remaining between them. The CDR3 is 13 amino acids. Looked up from germline, CDR1 is MDHEN and CDR2 is SYDVKM. CDR3 sequence (DNA): TGTGCCAGCAGTTTACTACAGTATCAGCCCCAGCATTTT. Protein: CASSLLQYQPQHF.

The genes are TRBV6-1 and TRBJ1-2; D perhaps matches TRBD1 (5 bases). The CDR3 is 14 residues long. Trimming stripped 2 bases from V and 6 bases from J, with 13 bases between. Per germline, CDR1 MNHNS and CDR2 SASEGT. CDR3 region: CASSELGGWNGYTF. DNA of the CDR3: TGTGCCAGCAGTGAATTGGGGGGATGGAATGGCTACACCTTC.

The chain combines TRBV15 with TRBJ1-2; perhaps TRBD1 as D (5 bases). CDR1 and CDR2 (germline): LNHNV, YYDKDF (reference sequence). The CDR3 runs 14 residues. V lost 5 bases and J 4 bases, leaving 14 bases between the germline ends. CDR3 DNA sequence: TGTGCCACCAGCCCTGGGACTTCCGTCTATGGCTACACCTTC. Its translation is CATSPGTSVYGYTF.

This chain joins TRBV6-2 or TRBV6-3 and TRBJ2-5; D unresolved. Trimming stripped 4 bases from V and 4 bases from J, with 13 bases between. The germline V gene has CDR1 MNHEY and CDR2 SVGEGT. This CDR3 spans 14 amino acids. As DNA, the CDR3 is TGTGCCAGCAGTTCATCTCCAGATGTAGAGACCCAGTACTTC. It yields the protein CASSSSPDVETQYF.

This rearrangement joins TRBV27 to TRBJ1-2, with D tentatively TRBD1 (6 bases). CDR1 is MNHEY, CDR2 SMNVEV, per germline (reference sequence). V lost 4 bases, J lost 1 base, and 13 bases lay in between. CDR3 length: 15 residues. The CDR3 reads CASSSRGLGNYGYTF. The CDR3 DNA reads as TGTGCCAGCAGTTCCAGGGGTCTAGGTAACTATGGCTACACCTTC.

This chain uses TRBV4-3 with TRBJ2-6; 8 positions agree with TRBD1. Germline V gene sequence: CDR1 LGHNA, CDR2 YSLEER. The CDR3 consists of 17 residues. Unmatched junction bases numbered 6, after V lost 5 bases and J lost 0 bases. This CDR3 is CASSEDRASSGANVLTF. Written as DNA, the CDR3 is TGCGCCAGCAGCGAGGACAGGGCGAGCTCTGGGGCCAACGTCCTGACTTTC.

V usage is TRBV27 and J usage is TRBJ1-1; D possibly corresponds to TRBD1 (5 bases). Germline V lookup: CDR1 MNHEY, CDR2 SMNVEV (reference sequence). Trimming took 3 bases from V and 4 from J, leaving 15 bases between them. This CDR3 contains 15 residues. The CDR3 is CASSFLGTGGTEAFF. Here the CDR3 DNA reads TGTGCCAGCAGTTTTCTAGGGACGGGGGGCACTGAAGCTTTCTTT.

The chain employs TRBV18 and TRBJ2-7, with TRBD2 identical over 8 bases. V dropped 2 bases and J dropped 3; count of bases not matched to a gene: 0. Germline assignment: CDR1 KGHSH and CDR2 LQKENI. The CDR3 length is 13 residues. CDR3 residues: CASSPAGGYEQYF. CDR3 DNA sequence: TGTGCCAGCTCACCAGCGGGGGGCTACGAGCAGTACTTC.

This sequence joins TRBV19 and TRBJ2-1; TRBD2 matches 13 bases. V gave up 6 bases and J gave up 4 bases; unmatched junction bases: 12. CDR1 is LNHDA, CDR2 SQIVND, per germline (reference sequence). The CDR3 length is 18 residues. CDR3 loop: CASSRLHQLAGGYNEQFF. Written as DNA, the CDR3 is TGTGCCAGTAGCAGACTACACCAACTAGCGGGGGGGTACAATGAGCAGTTCTTC.

The J gene is TRBJ2-2, the V gene TRBV7-9; maybe TRBD1 (5 bases). CDR1 is SEHNR, CDR2 FQNEAQ, per germline (reference sequence). The ends were cut back, 5 bases at V and 1 base at J, with 11 bases in the middle. This CDR3 spans 15 amino acids. This chain's CDR3 is CASSDFQGNTGELFF. The CDR3 DNA is TGTGCCAGCAGCGATTTCCAGGGGAACACCGGGGAGCTGTTTTTT.

CDR3 coding DNA: TGTGCCAGTAGCGAGAGGGGGGCCTACGAGCAGTACTTC. Its protein product is CASSERGAYEQYF. The chain is built from TRBV19 and TRBJ2-7, with D perhaps assigned TRBD1 or TRBD2 (6 bases each). The V and J ends lost 6 bases and 2 bases respectively, with 11 bases between them. The germline gives CDR1 LNHDA, CDR2 SQIVND (reference sequence). The CDR3 runs 13 residues.

This sequence joins TRBV9 and TRBJ1-4; D may be TRBD1 (5 bases). Germline CDR1 SGDLS, CDR2 YYNGEE. V was trimmed by 1 base and J by 5 bases, leaving 12 bases between them. The CDR3 spans 15 residues. This CDR3 is CASSVSGRANEKLFF. CDR3 sequence (DNA): TGTGCCAGCAGCGTATCGGGACGGGCGAATGAAAAACTGTTTTTT.

This rearrangement joins TRBV7-9 to TRBJ1-1, with unresolved D. CDR1 is SEHNR, CDR2 FQNEAQ, per germline (reference sequence). Trimming removed 3 bases at V and 4 bases at J, with 12 bases between. The CDR3 runs 14 residues. In DNA, the CDR3 is TGTGCCAGCAGCTTTTGGATGGAGAGCACTGAAGCTTTCTTT. Translating gives CASSFWMESTEAFF.

Concerning this clone: The same CDR3 also results from other DNA sequences found in this sample. The rearrangement joins TRBV11-2 to TRBJ2-1, with 10 bases aligning to TRBD1. The CDR3 spans 15 residues. The V gene's germline CDR1 is SGHAT and CDR2 FQNNGV. J gave up 7 bases and V 6 bases, and 9 bases lay outside the gene matches. The CDR3 DNA reads as TGTGCCAGCAGAAGACCGGGACAGGGGTTTAATGAGCAGTTCTTC. It translates to CASRRPGQGFNEQFF. The full variable domain, with the rest looked up from reference TRBV11-2 and TRBJ2-1, is EAGVAQSPRYKIIEKRQSVAFWCNPISGHATLYWYQQILGQGPKLLIQFQNNGVVDDSQLPKDRFSAERLKGVDSTLKIQPAKLEDSAVYLCASRRPGQGFNEQFFGPGTRLTVL.

V is TRBV4-1 and J is TRBJ2-3; 10 bases are shared with TRBD2. V shed 1 base, J shed 3 bases, and the junction held 4 bases outside the gene matches. The CDR3 covers 16 residues. Germline values: CDR1 MGHRA, CDR2 YSYEKL. The CDR3: CASSQGDSGGTDTQYF. The CDR3 nucleotides are TGCGCCAGCAGCCAAGGGGATAGCGGGGGGACAGATACGCAGTATTTT.

The chain uses TRBV5-6 and TRBJ1-4; maybe TRBD1 (5 bases). Germline lookup yields CDR1 SGHDT and CDR2 YYEEEE. Trimming took off 2 bases at V and 8 bases at J, with 10 bases between the two ends. This CDR3 spans 13 amino acids. The CDR3 here is CASSFGRGEKLFF. CDR3 nucleotide sequence: TGTGCCAGCAGCTTCGGGCGGGGGGAAAAACTGTTTTTT.

The J gene is TRBJ1-2, the V gene TRBV7-9; the D is unclear. The CDR3 extends over 14 amino acids. Germline CDR1 and CDR2: SEHNR and FQNEAQ (reference sequence). V lost 1 base to trimming and J lost 4 bases, with 10 bases between them. This CDR3 is CASSLVFPGYGYTF. The CDR3 DNA sequence: TGTGCCAGCAGCTTAGTCTTTCCGGGCTATGGCTACACCTTC.

The CDR3 DNA reads as TGTGCCAGTAGTATAAATCCTCCGGGACAGAGAGTTGGAGATACGCAGTATTTT. Protein product: CASSINPPGQRVGDTQYF. The chain combines TRBV19 with TRBJ2-3; TRBD1 agrees at 7 bases. This CDR3 contains 18 residues. The germline V gene has CDR1 LNHDA and CDR2 SQIVND (reference sequence). V trimming: 2 bases; J trimming: 5 bases; junction bases outside the gene matches: 16.

This chain connects TRBV20-1 to TRBJ2-2; a weak D match, TRBD2 (6 bases). Trimming cost V 7 bases and J 6 bases, with 9 bases left between them. This CDR3 has 11 residues. Per germline, CDR1 DFQATT and CDR2 SNEGSKA (reference sequence). CDR3 in DNA: TGCAGTGGAGGGGAGGCCGGGGAGCTGTTTTTT. It encodes CSGGEAGELFF.

The chain combines TRBV6-2 or TRBV6-3 with TRBJ2-7; D is unresolved. Germline CDR1 reads MNHEY; CDR2 reads SVGEGT. The CDR3 contains 13 residues. V lost 3 bases, J lost 2 bases, and 8 bases lay in between. This chain's CDR3 is CASSYASTYEQYF. The CDR3 DNA is TGTGCCAGCAGTTATGCGTCAACCTACGAGCAGTACTTC.

CDR3 DNA: TGTGCCAGCAGTCAAGGGCCGGGACAGGGAAGAGGAGGCTACACCTTC. It encodes CASSQGPGQGRGGYTF. V and J are TRBV7-2 and TRBJ1-2, with TRBD1 matching over 9 bases. V shed 6 bases, J shed 8 bases, and the junction held 16 bases outside the gene matches. Germline lookup yields CDR1 SGHTA and CDR2 FQGNSA. The CDR3 runs 16 residues.

This clone occurred once. The J gene is TRBJ2-2, the V gene TRBV4-1, with D unclear. The CDR3 spans 12 residues. Looked up from germline, CDR1 is MGHRA and CDR2 is YSYEKL. Trimming left V 2 bases short and J 5 bases short, with 3 bases between. The CDR3 DNA follows: TGCGCCAGCAGCCAACGGACCGGGGAGCTGTTTTTT. Its translation is CASSQRTGELFF.